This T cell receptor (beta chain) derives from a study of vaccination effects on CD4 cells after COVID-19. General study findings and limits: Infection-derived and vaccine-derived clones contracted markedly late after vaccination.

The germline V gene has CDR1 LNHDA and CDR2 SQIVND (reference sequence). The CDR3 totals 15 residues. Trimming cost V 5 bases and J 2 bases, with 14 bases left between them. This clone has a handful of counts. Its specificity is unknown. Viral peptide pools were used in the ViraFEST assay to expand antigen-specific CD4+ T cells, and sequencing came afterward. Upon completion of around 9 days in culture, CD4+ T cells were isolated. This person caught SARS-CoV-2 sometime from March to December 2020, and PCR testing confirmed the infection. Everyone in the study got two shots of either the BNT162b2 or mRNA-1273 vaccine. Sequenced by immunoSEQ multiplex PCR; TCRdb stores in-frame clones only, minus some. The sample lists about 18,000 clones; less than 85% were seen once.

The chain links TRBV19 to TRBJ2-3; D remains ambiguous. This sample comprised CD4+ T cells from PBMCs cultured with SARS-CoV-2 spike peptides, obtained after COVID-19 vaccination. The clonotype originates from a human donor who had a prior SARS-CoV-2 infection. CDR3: CASSGRLSNTDTQYF. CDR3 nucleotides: TGTGCCAGTAGTGGTCGTCTATCAAACACAGATACGCAGTATTTT.